The 27 T cell receptor beta chains in this list originate from one sample, sequenced in a study of monozygotic twins with inflammatory bowel disease. TCRdb reanalyzed the 5' RACE reads and collapses them to one entry per CDR3 protein, without DNA. In total, the table holds over 120,000 distinct CDR3 sequences. Sequencing was done on a sample of blood. The receptors here all came from a human donor with ulcerative colitis or Crohn's disease, or a healthy co-twin of an affected twin (not recorded which).

The chain joins TRBV19 to TRBJ2-3; TCRdb indicates TRBD2, and absent DNA this call remains unverified. This CDR3 is 15 amino acids long. Germline CDR1 is LNHDA and CDR2 is SQIVND (reference sequence). The CDR3 here is CASSKEDRSVDTQYF.

The V call is TRBV12-2, the J call TRBJ1-5; with no DNA, the TCRdb D assignment of TRBD1 cannot be verified. TRBV12-2 has pseudogene status. There are 16 residues in the CDR3. Here the CDR3 reads CASRLGRDRGDQPQHF.

This chain uses TRBV5-1 with TRBJ1-1; the TCRdb D gene call, TRBD1, has no DNA to confirm it. CDR3 length: 15 amino acids. CDR1 SGHRS and CDR2 YFSETQ come from the germline V gene. CDR3 in amino acids: CASSSPPTGRTEAFF.

V gene TRBV6-5 combines with J gene TRBJ2-2. CDR3 length equals 11 residues. From germline, CDR1 is MNHEY and CDR2 SVGAGI. CDR3 residues: CASSSGGELFF.

The chain joins TRBV20-1 to TRBJ2-7; TCRdb calls TRBD1, which cannot be checked without DNA. This CDR3 is built from 14 residues. CDR1 and CDR2 from the germline V gene are DFQATT and SNEGSKA (reference sequence). This CDR3 is CSAERDRGLDEQYF.

The chain links TRBV6-5 to TRBJ2-1; TCRdb indicates TRBD2, and absent DNA this call remains unverified. The V gene's germline CDR1 is MNHEY and CDR2 SVGAGI. This CDR3 has 15 amino acids. Here the CDR3 reads CASSYSGLAGDEQFF.

The chain couples TRBV7-2 to TRBJ2-2. The CDR3 has 15 residues. Germline V gene lookup returns CDR1 SGHTA and CDR2 FQGNSA. The CDR3 loop is CASSLARMNTGELFF. Drawing the rest from reference TRBV7-2 and TRBJ2-2, the complete variable domain is GAGVSQSPSNKVTEKGKDVELRCDPISGHTALYWYRQSLGQGLEFLIYFQGNSAPDKSGLPSDRFSAERTGGSVSTLTIQRTQQEDSAVYLCASSLARMNTGELFFGEGSRLTVL.

The chain carries TRBV6-5 and TRBJ2-7; TCRdb designates TRBD1, a call that cannot be tested without DNA. The germline gives CDR1 MNHEY, CDR2 SVGAGI. The CDR3 is made up of 15 amino acids. CDR3 amino acids: CASSYGRGSSYEQYF.

J is TRBJ1-1 and V is TRBV28. CDR3 size: 16 residues. Per the germline V gene, CDR1 is MDHEN and CDR2 is SYDVKM. The CDR3 spells CASILGGHDLGSEAFF.

The chain recombines TRBV18 with TRBJ1-1. Germline-derived CDR1 and CDR2 are KGHSH and LQKENI. The CDR3 covers 12 residues. The chain's CDR3 is CASLTDPTEAFF.

The V and J genes are TRBV12-3 or TRBV12-4 and TRBJ2-1; TCRdb's assignment of TRBD1 cannot be checked, as there is no DNA. The CDR3 runs to 17 residues. The CDR3: CASLLRGGWSSYNEQFF.

The chain employs TRBV29-1 and TRBJ2-3; TCRdb calls TRBD2, which cannot be checked without DNA. The germline CDR1 and CDR2 sequences are SQVTM and ANQGSEA. The CDR3 extends over 17 amino acids. Here the CDR3 reads CSVEGGRAGGPWNTQYF.

The chain links TRBV7-9 to TRBJ1-3; TCRdb's D call, TRBD1, is unchecked because there is no DNA. Germline values: CDR1 SEHNR, CDR2 FQNEAQ (reference sequence). CDR3 length equals 15 residues. The CDR3 loop is CASSLTGDPGNTIYF.

This rearrangement joins TRBV12-3 or TRBV12-4 to TRBJ1-6. CDR3 length: 13 residues. CDR3 protein: CASSLREISPLHF.

The rearrangement links TRBV18 to TRBJ1-5. CDR1 and CDR2 (germline): KGHSH, LQKENI. The CDR3 is 14 amino acids. CDR3 in amino acids: CASSPAETHQPQHF.

The chain joins TRBV14 to TRBJ2-1; TCRdb's assignment of TRBD1 cannot be checked, as there is no DNA. CDR3 size: 17 residues. CDR1 and CDR2 (germline): SGHDN, FVKESK. CDR3 amino acids: CASSQVQRWGRYNEQFF.

V gene TRBV20-1 combines with J gene TRBJ2-2; TCRdb returns TRBD2, unconfirmable since there is no DNA. CDR1 and CDR2 (germline): DFQATT, SNEGSKA (reference sequence). The CDR3 runs 15 residues. CDR3 residues: CSARRAGGGTGELFF.

The rearrangement uses TRBV4-1 and TRBJ1-5. The CDR3 sequence is 13 residues long. Germline values: CDR1 MGHRA, CDR2 YSYEKL. The CDR3 sequence: CASSQTVQQPQHF.

This CDR3 is CASSLWRPSSYNEQFF. The chain carries TRBV5-1 and TRBJ2-1; without DNA, the TCRdb call of TRBD1 cannot be checked. The CDR3 consists of 16 residues. Per the germline V gene, CDR1 is SGHRS and CDR2 is YFSETQ. The complete variable domain, with remaining parts taken from reference TRBV5-1 and TRBJ2-1, reads KAGVTQTPRYLIKTRGQQVTLSCSPISGHRSVSWYQQTPGQGLQFLFEYFSETQRNKGNFPGRFSGRQFSNSRSEMNVSTLELGDSALYLCASSLWRPSSYNEQFFGPGTRLTVL.

The chain has TRBV27 and TRBJ2-1; TCRdb picks TRBD2, but there is no DNA to check that call. Looked up from germline, CDR1 is MNHEY and CDR2 is SMNVEV (reference sequence). The CDR3 length is 15 residues. CDR3 in amino acids: CASSLGDGRSDEQFF.

This chain uses TRBV20-1 with TRBJ2-7; TCRdb calls TRBD2, which cannot be checked without DNA. This CDR3 region has 15 residues. Germline V gene sequence: CDR1 DFQATT, CDR2 SNEGSKA (reference sequence). The CDR3 loop reads CSARDWSLAIAEQYF.

The chain recombines TRBV5-1 with TRBJ2-7; checking the TCRdb D call of TRBD1 is not possible without DNA. Germline V CDR1 and CDR2: SGHRS, YFSETQ. The CDR3 is made up of 15 amino acids. CDR3 loop: CASSLEGTGTYEQYF.

The J gene is TRBJ2-7, the V gene TRBV5-4; TCRdb proposes TRBD1, but this gene call is untestable without DNA. The CDR3 is 16 residues long. Per germline, CDR1 SGHNT and CDR2 YYREEE (reference sequence). CDR3 amino acids: CASSLGTGQNSYEQYF.

This chain joins TRBV20-1 and TRBJ1-5. The CDR3 is 14 residues long. CDR1 and CDR2 (germline): DFQATT, SNEGSKA (reference sequence). CDR3 in amino acids: CSARDLGGNQPQHF.

CDR3 sequence: CATSNMGTVTF. The chain recombines TRBV15 with TRBJ2-6; lacking DNA, the TRBD1 call made by TCRdb goes unchecked. This CDR3 is 11 amino acids long. CDR1 LNHNV and CDR2 YYDKDF come from the germline V gene (reference sequence).

V usage is TRBV6-5 and J usage is TRBJ2-1; TCRdb proposes TRBD1, but this gene call is untestable without DNA. The CDR3 is 15 amino acids. Germline V CDR1 and CDR2: MNHEY, SVGAGI. This CDR3 is CASSYGAGDYNEQFF.

The J gene is TRBJ2-5, the V gene TRBV7-3; TCRdb reports TRBD1, a call that lacks DNA to check it against. The CDR3 runs to 14 residues. Germline V gives CDR1 SGHTA, CDR2 FQGTGA. The CDR3 sequence is CASSEQGAAETQYF.